This T cell receptor beta chain stems from a study of T cells in Graves' hyperthyroidism and ophthalmopathy. Regarding the study as a whole: Separating ophthalmopathy from stable hyperthyroidism was achieved by a 13 V-J model.

This clonotype occurred many times. Its antigen is undetermined. If no ophthalmopathy progression occurred within 18 months, Graves' hyperthyroidism was stable. The CDR3 regions of TCR beta were amplified from RNA transcripts. First-round RT-PCR with HTBI primers amplified the TCR CDR3 region. TCRdb reanalysed the multiplex PCR reads using MiXCR and keeps one entry per CDR3 protein. The table shows 93,000 or so distinct CDR3 sequences, with 47% occurring only once. The CDR3 contains 14 residues. Germline V lookup: CDR1 DFQATT, CDR2 SNEGSKA (reference sequence). Trimming stripped 0 bases from V and 0 bases from J, with 8 bases between.

Sequencing input: blood. The J gene is TRBJ1-1, the V gene TRBV20-1, with D perhaps matching TRBD1 (5 bases). This receptor was taken from a man in his forties with Graves' hyperthyroidism. As DNA, the CDR3 is TGCAGTGCTAGAGATTGGGGGATGAACACTGAAGCTTTCTTT. It translates to CSARDWGMNTEAFF.